Listed here are 14 T cell receptor beta chains from one sample, sequenced in a study of blood T cell repertoires in COVID-19. TCRdb's copy holds only in-frame clones and misses some; the assay was immunoSEQ multiplex PCR. The data show 58,000 or so clones, about 79% seen once. Sample: peripheral blood. These receptors all stem from a human donor in a cohort sampled during active COVID-19.

The J gene is TRBJ2-5, the V gene TRBV11-3; D perhaps matches TRBD1 (5 bases). Trimming shortened V by 2 bases and J by 1 base, and 8 bases separated the two germline ends. The CDR3 is 14 residues long. Germline V lookup: CDR1 SGHNT, CDR2 YENEEA. The DNA for the CDR3 is TGTGCCAGCAGCTTACAGGGCCCCCAAGAGACCCAGTACTTC. Translation gives CASSLQGPQETQYF.

The rearrangement uses TRBV27 and TRBJ2-7; weak D call: TRBD2 (5 bases). Germline CDR1 is MNHEY and CDR2 is SMNVEV (reference sequence). Trimming took 5 bases from V and 1 from J, leaving 9 bases between them. The CDR3 loop spans 13 amino acids. CDR3 residues: CASSPSISYEQYF. DNA of the CDR3: TGTGCCAGCAGTCCTAGCATTTCCTACGAGCAGTACTTC.

This clone has just one count. The CDR3 DNA reads as TGTGCCAGCAGCCGGCGGGGGACGGGGTTCAACACCGGGGAGCTGTTTTTT. It yields the protein CASSRRGTGFNTGELFF. The chain uses TRBV7-3 and TRBJ2-2, with 7 bases identical to TRBD2. Germline assignment: CDR1 SGHTA and CDR2 FQGTGA. The CDR3 has 17 residues. The trim removed 5 bases at V and 2 bases at J, leaving 11 bases unmatched.

This chain uses TRBV11-2 with TRBJ2-7; 10 bases are shared with TRBD1. The CDR3 is made up of 15 amino acids. With 4 bases clipped from V and 6 bases from J, the junction kept 9 bases outside the gene matches. The germline CDR1 and CDR2 sequences are SGHAT and FQNNGV. Written as DNA, the CDR3 is TGTGCCAGCAGCTCCAAACCGGGACAGGGGAGCGAGCAGTACTTC. Translating gives CASSSKPGQGSEQYF.

The chain employs TRBV5-1 and TRBJ2-3; D is unresolved. The germline V gene has CDR1 SGHRS and CDR2 YFSETQ. The CDR3 contains 14 residues. Deletions cut 2 bases from V and 0 bases from J, with 7 bases between. CDR3 in amino acids: CASSLTDSTDTQYF. CDR3 coding DNA: TGCGCCAGCAGCTTAACAGACAGCACAGATACGCAGTATTTT.

V is TRBV19 and J is TRBJ1-2; D remains ambiguous. This CDR3 spans 14 amino acids. Trimming took off 2 bases at V and 10 bases at J, with 17 bases between the two ends. Per germline, CDR1 LNHDA and CDR2 SQIVND (reference sequence). DNA for the CDR3: TGTGCCAGTAGTATAATGGAGGGTCCTACACCCTACACCTTC. It codes for CASSIMEGPTPYTF. Full variable domain (remainder filled in from reference TRBV19 and TRBJ1-2): DGGITQSPKYLFRKEGQNVTLSCEQNLNHDAMYWYRQDPGQGLRLIYYSQIVNDFQKGDIAEGYSVSREKKESFPLTVTSAQKNPTAFYLCASSIMEGPTPYTFGSGTRLTVV.

This rearrangement joins TRBV6-5 to TRBJ2-2, with D unclear. This CDR3 has 14 amino acids. Germline assignment: CDR1 MNHEY and CDR2 SVGAGI. V was trimmed by 5 bases and J by 5 bases, leaving 12 bases between them. The DNA of the CDR3 is TGTGCCAGCAGTCCCCCGACGCGGACCGGGGAGCTGTTTTTT. This gives the protein CASSPPTRTGELFF.

The rearrangement uses TRBV24-1 and TRBJ1-5; D gene unclear. V lost 6 bases and J 5 bases, leaving 10 bases between the germline ends. The CDR3 consists of 13 residues. Germline V gene lookup returns CDR1 KGHDR and CDR2 SFDVKD. The CDR3 sequence: CATSKTGDQPQHF. In nucleotides, the CDR3 is TGTGCCACCAGTAAAACCGGGGATCAGCCCCAGCATTTT.

The chain joins TRBV18 to TRBJ1-6, with D possibly matching TRBD1 (6 bases). V lost 3 bases, J lost 6 bases, and 9 bases lay in between. Germline lookup yields CDR1 KGHSH and CDR2 LQKENI. This CDR3 spans 14 amino acids. CDR3 bases: TGTGCCAGCTCACCCGGACAGCTTAATTCACCCCTCCACTTT. This codes for CASSPGQLNSPLHF.

The rearrangement joins TRBV3-1 (or the pseudogene TRBV3-2) to TRBJ2-7; TRBD2 agrees at 13 bases. Unmatched junction bases numbered 9, after V lost 6 bases and J lost 7 bases. The CDR3 contains 15 residues. CDR1 and CDR2 from the germline V gene are LGHDT and YNNKEL (reference sequence). CDR3: CASRRGTSGIEEQYF. The CDR3 bases are TGTGCCAGCAGACGAGGGACTAGCGGGATAGAGGAGCAGTACTTC.

V and J are TRBV7-8 and TRBJ2-7, with D unresolved. The CDR3 loop spans 13 amino acids. Per the germline V gene, CDR1 is SGHVS and CDR2 is FQNEAQ. Trimming took 1 base from V and 6 from J, leaving 10 bases between them. The CDR3 spells CASSLGLVREQYF. The CDR3 coding sequence is TGTGCCAGCAGCTTAGGTTTGGTGCGCGAGCAGTACTTC.

This clone was counted between two and nine times. The genes are TRBV5-1 and TRBJ1-4; no clear D. Germline V gene data show CDR1 as SGHRS and CDR2 as YFSETQ. V was shortened by 0 bases and J by 0 bases, with 6 bases between the two germline ends. The CDR3 runs to 15 residues. CDR3 coding DNA: TGCGCCAGCAGCTTGGCAACAGCAACTAATGAAAAACTGTTTTTT. Translation gives CASSLATATNEKLFF.

This clone was seen a handful of times. The V and J genes are TRBV28 and TRBJ1-1; a weak D match, TRBD1 (5 bases). Deletions cut 5 bases from V and 1 base from J, with 11 bases between. CDR3 length: 14 amino acids. CDR1 and CDR2 from the germline V gene are MDHEN and SYDVKM. CDR3 amino acids: CASSPNTGNTEAFF. CDR3 in DNA: TGTGCCAGCAGTCCAAACACAGGGAACACTGAAGCTTTCTTT.

This chain links TRBV7-9 with TRBJ1-2, with 7 bases fitting TRBD1. The CDR3 totals 15 residues. The V segment lost 1 base and the J segment 2 bases; nucleotides outside the gene matches: 4. CDR1 is SEHNR, CDR2 FQNEAQ, per germline (reference sequence). The CDR3 DNA is TGTGCCAGCAGCTTAGGCCAGGGGGTAAACTATGGCTACACCTTC. Protein: CASSLGQGVNYGYTF. Together with reference TRBV7-9 and TRBJ1-2, the CDR3 gives the full variable domain: DTGVSQNPRHKITKRGQNVTFRCDPISEHNRLYWYRQTLGQGPEFLTYFQNEAQLEKSRLLSDRFSAERPKGSFSTLEIQRTEQGDSAMYLCASSLGQGVNYGYTFGSGTRLTVV.